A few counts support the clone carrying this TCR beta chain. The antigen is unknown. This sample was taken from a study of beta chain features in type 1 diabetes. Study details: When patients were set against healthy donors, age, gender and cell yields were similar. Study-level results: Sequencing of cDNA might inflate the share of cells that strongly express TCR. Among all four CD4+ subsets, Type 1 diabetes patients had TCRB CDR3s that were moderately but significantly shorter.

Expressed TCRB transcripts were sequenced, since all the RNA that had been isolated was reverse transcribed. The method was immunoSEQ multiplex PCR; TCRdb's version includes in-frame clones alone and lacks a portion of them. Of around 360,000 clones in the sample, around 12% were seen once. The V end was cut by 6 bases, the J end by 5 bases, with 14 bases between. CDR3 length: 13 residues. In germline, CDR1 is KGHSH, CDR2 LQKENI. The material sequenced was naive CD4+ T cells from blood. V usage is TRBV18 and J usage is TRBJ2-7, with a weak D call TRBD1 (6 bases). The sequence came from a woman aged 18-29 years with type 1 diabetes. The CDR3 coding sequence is TGTGCCAGCTCCGATCAGGGGAACGACGAGCAGTACTTC. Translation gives CASSDQGNDEQYF.